The subject of this entry is one T cell receptor (beta chain). The sample is drawn from a study of OX40 agonist ivuxolimab in advanced cancers. The CDR3 has 13 residues. The germline V gene encodes CDR1 PRHDT and CDR2 FYEKMQ (reference sequence). The V gene end was trimmed by 4 bases and the J gene end by 7 bases; junction bases not matched to a gene: 4. The table came from immunoSEQ multiplex PCR; TCRdb's copy has only in-frame clones and leaves some out. The profile shows fewer than 25,000 clones, under 90% of them singletons. The V and J genes are TRBV13 and TRBJ1-2; 9 bases agree with TRBD1. Sequencing used CD4+ or CD8+ T cells sorted from blood, obtained in a trial of the OX40 agonist ivuxolimab. The TCR was taken from an adult with an advanced solid tumor such as melanoma, head and neck, liver or kidney cancer. In nucleotides, the CDR3 is TGTGCCAGCAGCTGGGACAGGGTGTCTGGCTACACCTTC. This sequence encodes CASSWDRVSGYTF.